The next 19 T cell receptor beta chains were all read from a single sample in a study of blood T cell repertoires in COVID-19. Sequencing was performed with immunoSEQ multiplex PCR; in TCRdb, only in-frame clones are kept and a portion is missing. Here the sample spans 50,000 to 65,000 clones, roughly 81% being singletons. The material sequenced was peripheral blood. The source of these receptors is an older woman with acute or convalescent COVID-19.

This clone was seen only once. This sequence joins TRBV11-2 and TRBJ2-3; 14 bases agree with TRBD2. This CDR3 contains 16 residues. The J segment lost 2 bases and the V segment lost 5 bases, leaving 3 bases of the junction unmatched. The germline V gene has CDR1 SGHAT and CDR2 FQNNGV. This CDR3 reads CASSEGLAGATDTQYF. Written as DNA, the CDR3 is TGTGCCAGCAGCGAGGGACTAGCGGGGGCCACAGATACGCAGTATTTT.

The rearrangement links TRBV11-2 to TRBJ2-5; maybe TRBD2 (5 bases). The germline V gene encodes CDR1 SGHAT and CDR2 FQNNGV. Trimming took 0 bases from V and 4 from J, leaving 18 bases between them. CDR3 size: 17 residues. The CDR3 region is CASSLDRVARARETQYF. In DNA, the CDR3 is TGTGCCAGCAGCTTAGATCGGGTAGCGAGGGCGAGAGAGACCCAGTACTTC.

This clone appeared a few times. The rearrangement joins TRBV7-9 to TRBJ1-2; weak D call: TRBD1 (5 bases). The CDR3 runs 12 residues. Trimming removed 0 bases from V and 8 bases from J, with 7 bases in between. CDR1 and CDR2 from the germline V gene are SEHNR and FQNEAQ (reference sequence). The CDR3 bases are TGTGCCAGCAGCTTAGCCTCAGGGGGCTACACCTTC. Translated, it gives CASSLASGGYTF.

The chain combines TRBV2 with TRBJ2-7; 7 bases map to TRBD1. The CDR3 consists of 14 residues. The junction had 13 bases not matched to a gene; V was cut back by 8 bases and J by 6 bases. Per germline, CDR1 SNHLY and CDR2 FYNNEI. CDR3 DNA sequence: TGTGCCAGCTGGAGAGGACAGGAACGCGCCGAGCAGTACTTC. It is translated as CASWRGQERAEQYF.

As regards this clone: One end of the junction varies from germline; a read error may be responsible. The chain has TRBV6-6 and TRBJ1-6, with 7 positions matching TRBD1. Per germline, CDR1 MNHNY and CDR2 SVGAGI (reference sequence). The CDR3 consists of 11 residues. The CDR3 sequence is CASSPTGALHF. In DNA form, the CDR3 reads TGTGCTAGCAGCCCAACAGGGGCCCTCCACTTT.

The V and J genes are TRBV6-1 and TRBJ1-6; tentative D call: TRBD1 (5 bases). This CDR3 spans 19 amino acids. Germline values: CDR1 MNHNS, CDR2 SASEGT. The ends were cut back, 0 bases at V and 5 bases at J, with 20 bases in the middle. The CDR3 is CASSEAGLWGGPNNSPLHF. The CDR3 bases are TGTGCCAGCAGTGAAGCGGGGCTTTGGGGTGGGCCCAATAATTCACCCCTCCACTTT.

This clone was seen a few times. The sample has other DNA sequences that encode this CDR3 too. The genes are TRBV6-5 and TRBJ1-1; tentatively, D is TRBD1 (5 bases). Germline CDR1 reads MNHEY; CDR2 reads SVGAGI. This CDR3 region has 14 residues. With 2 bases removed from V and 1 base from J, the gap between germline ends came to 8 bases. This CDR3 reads CASSYLQGNTEAFF. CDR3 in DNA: TGTGCCAGCAGTTACCTCCAGGGGAACACTGAAGCTTTCTTT.

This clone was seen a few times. CDR3: CASSFLVRVGELFF. DNA for the CDR3: TGTGCCAGCAGTTTCCTTGTTCGTGTCGGGGAGCTGTTTTTT. The chain couples TRBV6-5 to TRBJ2-2; D is undetermined. The CDR3 is made up of 14 amino acids. Trimming removed 4 bases at V and 7 bases at J, with 13 bases between. Germline CDR1 and CDR2: MNHEY and SVGAGI.

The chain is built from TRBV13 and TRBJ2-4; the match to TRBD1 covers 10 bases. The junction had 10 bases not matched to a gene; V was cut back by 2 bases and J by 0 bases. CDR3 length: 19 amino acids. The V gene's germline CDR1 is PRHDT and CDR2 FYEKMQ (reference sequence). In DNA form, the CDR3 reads TGTGCCAGCAGCTTAAGGGGGACAGGGGCAAACCCAGCCAAAAACATTCAGTACTTC. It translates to CASSLRGTGANPAKNIQYF.

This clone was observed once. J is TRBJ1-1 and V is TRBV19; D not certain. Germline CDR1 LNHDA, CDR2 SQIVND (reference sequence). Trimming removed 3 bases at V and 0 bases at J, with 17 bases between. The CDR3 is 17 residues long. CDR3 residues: CASSISIQASMNTEAFF. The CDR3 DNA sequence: TGTGCCAGTAGTATCAGCATCCAGGCGAGTATGAACACTGAAGCTTTCTTT. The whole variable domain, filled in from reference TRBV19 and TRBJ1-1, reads DGGITQSPKYLFRKEGQNVTLSCEQNLNHDAMYWYRQDPGQGLRLIYYSQIVNDFQKGDIAEGYSVSREKKESFPLTVTSAQKNPTAFYLCASSISIQASMNTEAFFGQGTRLTVV.

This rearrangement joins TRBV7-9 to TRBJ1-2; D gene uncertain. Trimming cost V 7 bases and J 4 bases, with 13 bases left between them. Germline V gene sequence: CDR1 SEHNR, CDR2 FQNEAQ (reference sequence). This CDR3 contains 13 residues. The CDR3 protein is CASTLSEGYGYTF. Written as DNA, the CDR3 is TGTGCCAGCACCCTTTCCGAGGGCTATGGCTACACCTTC. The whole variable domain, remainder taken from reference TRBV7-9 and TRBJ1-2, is DTGVSQNPRHKITKRGQNVTFRCDPISEHNRLYWYRQTLGQGPEFLTYFQNEAQLEKSRLLSDRFSAERPKGSFSTLEIQRTEQGDSAMYLCASTLSEGYGYTFGSGTRLTVV.

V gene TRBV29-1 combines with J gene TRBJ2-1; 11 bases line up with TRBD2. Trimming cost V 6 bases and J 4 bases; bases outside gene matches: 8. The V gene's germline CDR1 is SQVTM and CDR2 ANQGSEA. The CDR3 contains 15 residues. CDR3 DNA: TGCAGCGTGGAGGGACCTAGCGGGGGGTACAATGAGCAGTTCTTC. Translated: CSVEGPSGGYNEQFF.

The DNA of the CDR3 is TGTGCCAGCAGCCTGGGACACAGAACCGGGGAGCTGTTTTTT. Amino acid sequence: CASSLGHRTGELFF. The chain joins TRBV5-8 to TRBJ2-2, with TRBD1 as a possible D gene (6 bases). In germline, CDR1 is SGHTS, CDR2 YDEGEE. V lost 4 bases, J lost 5 bases, and 12 bases lay in between. The CDR3 sequence is 14 residues long.

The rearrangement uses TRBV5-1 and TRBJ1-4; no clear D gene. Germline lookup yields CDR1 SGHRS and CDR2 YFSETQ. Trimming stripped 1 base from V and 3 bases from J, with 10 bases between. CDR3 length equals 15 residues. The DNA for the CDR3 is TGCGCCAGCAGCTTGATCGGGGAGTCTAATGAAAAACTGTTTTTT. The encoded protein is CASSLIGESNEKLFF.

The CDR3 loop is CASNPSTDTQYF. The CDR3 DNA reads as TGTGCCAGCAATCCATCAACAGATACGCAGTATTTT. This chain joins TRBV28 and TRBJ2-3, with unresolved D. The CDR3 loop spans 12 amino acids. CDR1 and CDR2 (germline): MDHEN, SYDVKM. The V and J ends lost 7 bases and 3 bases respectively, with 8 bases between them.

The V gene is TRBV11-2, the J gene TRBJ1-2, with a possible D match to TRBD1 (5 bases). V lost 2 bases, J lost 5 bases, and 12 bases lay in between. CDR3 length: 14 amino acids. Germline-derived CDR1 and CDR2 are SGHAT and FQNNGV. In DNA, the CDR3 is TGTGCCAGCAGCTTATCCAGGGAGGCTTATGGCTACACCTTC. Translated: CASSLSREAYGYTF.

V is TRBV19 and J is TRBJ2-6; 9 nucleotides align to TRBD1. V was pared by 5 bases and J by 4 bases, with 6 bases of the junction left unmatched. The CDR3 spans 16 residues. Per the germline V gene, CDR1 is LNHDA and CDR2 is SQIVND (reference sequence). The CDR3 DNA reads TGTGCCAGTAGTGAAGACAGGGGGGCCGGGGCCAACGTCCTGACTTTC. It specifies CASSEDRGAGANVLTF. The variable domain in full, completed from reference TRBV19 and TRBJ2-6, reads DGGITQSPKYLFRKEGQNVTLSCEQNLNHDAMYWYRQDPGQGLRLIYYSQIVNDFQKGDIAEGYSVSREKKESFPLTVTSAQKNPTAFYLCASSEDRGAGANVLTFGAGSRLTVL.

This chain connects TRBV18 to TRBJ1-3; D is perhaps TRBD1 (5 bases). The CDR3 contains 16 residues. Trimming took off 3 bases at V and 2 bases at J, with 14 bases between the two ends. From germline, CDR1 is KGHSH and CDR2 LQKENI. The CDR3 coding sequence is TGTGCCAGCTCACCTTCCAGTCGCAGGGCTGGAAACACCATATATTTT. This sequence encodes CASSPSSRRAGNTIYF.

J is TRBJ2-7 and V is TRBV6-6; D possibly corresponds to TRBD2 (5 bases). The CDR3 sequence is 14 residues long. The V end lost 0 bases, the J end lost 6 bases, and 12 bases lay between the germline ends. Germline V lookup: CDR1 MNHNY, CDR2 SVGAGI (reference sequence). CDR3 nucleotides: TGTGCCAGCAGTTACTCGAGTGGGAGCCCCGAGCAGTACTTC. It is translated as CASSYSSGSPEQYF.